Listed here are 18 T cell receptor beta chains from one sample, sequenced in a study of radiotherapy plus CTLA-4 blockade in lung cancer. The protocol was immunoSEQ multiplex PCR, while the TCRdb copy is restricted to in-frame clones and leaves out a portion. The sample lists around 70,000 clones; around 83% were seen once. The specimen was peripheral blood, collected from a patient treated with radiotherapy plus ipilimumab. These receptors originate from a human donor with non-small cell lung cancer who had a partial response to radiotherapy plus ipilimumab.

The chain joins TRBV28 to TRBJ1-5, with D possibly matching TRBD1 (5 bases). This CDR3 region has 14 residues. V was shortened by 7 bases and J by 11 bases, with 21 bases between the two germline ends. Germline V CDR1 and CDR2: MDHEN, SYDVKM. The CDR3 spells CASTLGGNPSAQHF. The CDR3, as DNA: TGTGCCAGCACCCTGGGGGGGAACCCTTCAGCCCAGCATTTT.

The CDR3 nucleotides read TGTGCCAGCAGCCCGCTAGCGACCCACAATGAGCAGTTCTTC. This encodes CASSPLATHNEQFF. The rearrangement joins TRBV11-1 to TRBJ2-1; TRBD2 is a possible D gene (6 bases). CDR3 size: 14 residues. The germline V gene encodes CDR1 SGHAT and CDR2 FQDESV (reference sequence). Trimming cost V 5 bases and J 5 bases, with 13 bases left between them.

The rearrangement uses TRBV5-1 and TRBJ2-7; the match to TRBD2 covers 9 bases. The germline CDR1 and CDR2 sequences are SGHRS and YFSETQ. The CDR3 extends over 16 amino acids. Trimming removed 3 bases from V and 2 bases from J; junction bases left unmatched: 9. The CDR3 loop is CASSSLLAGSTYEQYF. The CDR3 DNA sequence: TGCGCCAGCAGCTCGCTCCTAGCGGGAAGCACCTACGAGCAGTACTTC.

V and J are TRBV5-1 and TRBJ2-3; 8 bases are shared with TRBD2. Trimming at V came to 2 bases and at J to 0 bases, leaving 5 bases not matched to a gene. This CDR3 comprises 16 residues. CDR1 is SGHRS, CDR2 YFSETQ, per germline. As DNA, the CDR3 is TGCGCCAGCAGCTTCTCCGCTAGCGGGAGCACAGATACGCAGTATTTT. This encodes CASSFSASGSTDTQYF. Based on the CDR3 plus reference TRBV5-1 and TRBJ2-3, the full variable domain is KAGVTQTPRYLIKTRGQQVTLSCSPISGHRSVSWYQQTPGQGLQFLFEYFSETQRNKGNFPGRFSGRQFSNSRSEMNVSTLELGDSALYLCASSFSASGSTDTQYFGPGTRLTVL.

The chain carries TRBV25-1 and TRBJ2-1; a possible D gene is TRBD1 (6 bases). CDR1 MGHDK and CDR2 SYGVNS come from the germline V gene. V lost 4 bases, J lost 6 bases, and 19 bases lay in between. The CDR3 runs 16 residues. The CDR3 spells CASSATTGNPTNEQFF. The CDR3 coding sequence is TGTGCCAGCAGTGCAACTACAGGGAATCCGACCAATGAGCAGTTCTTC.

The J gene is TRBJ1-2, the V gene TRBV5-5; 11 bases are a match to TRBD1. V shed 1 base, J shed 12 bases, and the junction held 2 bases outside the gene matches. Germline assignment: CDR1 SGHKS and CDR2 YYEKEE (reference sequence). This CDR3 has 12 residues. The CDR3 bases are TGTGCCAGCAGCTTGTCGGGACAGGGGGACACCTTC. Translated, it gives CASSLSGQGDTF.

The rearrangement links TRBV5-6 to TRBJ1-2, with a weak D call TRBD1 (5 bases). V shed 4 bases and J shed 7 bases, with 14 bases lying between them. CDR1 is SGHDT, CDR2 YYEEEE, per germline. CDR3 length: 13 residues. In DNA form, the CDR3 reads TGTGCCAGCAGCCTGTCAGGGAAGTCTGGCTACACCTTC. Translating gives CASSLSGKSGYTF.

This CDR3 is CASSEDRGNTEAFF. The CDR3 region has the DNA TGCGCCAGCAGCGAAGACAGGGGGAACACTGAAGCTTTCTTT. The chain joins TRBV5-1 to TRBJ1-1, with 8 bases lining up with TRBD1. Germline V gene data show CDR1 as SGHRS and CDR2 as YFSETQ. The CDR3 runs to 14 residues. V shed 4 bases and J 1 base; nucleotides not matched to a gene: 3.

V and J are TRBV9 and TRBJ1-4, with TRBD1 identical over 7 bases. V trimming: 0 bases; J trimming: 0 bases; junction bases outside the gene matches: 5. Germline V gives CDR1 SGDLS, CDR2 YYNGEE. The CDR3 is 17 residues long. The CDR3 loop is CASSVGAGGTTNEKLFF. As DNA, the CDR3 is TGTGCCAGCAGCGTAGGGGCAGGGGGAACAACTAATGAAAAACTGTTTTTT.

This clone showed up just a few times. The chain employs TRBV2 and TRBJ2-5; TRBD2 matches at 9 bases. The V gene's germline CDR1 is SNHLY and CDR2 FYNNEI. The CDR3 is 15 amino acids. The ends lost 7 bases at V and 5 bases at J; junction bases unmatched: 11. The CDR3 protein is CASTRGGGRVETQYF. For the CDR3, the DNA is TGTGCCAGCACGCGCGGGGGGGGGCGCGTGGAGACCCAGTACTTC.

The CDR3 protein is CASSFTGIEQFF. In nucleotides, the CDR3 is TGTGCCAGCAGCTTCACAGGGATTGAGCAGTTCTTC. The chain employs TRBV7-2 and TRBJ2-1, with D tentatively TRBD1 (6 bases). From germline, CDR1 is SGHTA and CDR2 FQGNSA. Trimming removed 3 bases at V and 9 bases at J, with 9 bases between. CDR3 size: 12 residues.

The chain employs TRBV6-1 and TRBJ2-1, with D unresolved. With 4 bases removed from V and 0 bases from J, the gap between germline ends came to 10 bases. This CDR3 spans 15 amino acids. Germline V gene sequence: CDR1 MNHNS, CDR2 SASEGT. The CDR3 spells CASSVVSDSYNEQFF. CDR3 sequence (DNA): TGTGCCAGCAGTGTAGTCAGCGACTCCTACAATGAGCAGTTCTTC.

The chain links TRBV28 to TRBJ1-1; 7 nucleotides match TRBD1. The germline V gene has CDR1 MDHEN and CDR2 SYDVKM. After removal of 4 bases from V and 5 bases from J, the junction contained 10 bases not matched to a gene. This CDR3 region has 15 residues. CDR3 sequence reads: CASSSYRGEVTEAFF. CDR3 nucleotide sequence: TGTGCCAGCAGTTCCTACAGGGGTGAGGTGACTGAAGCTTTCTTT.

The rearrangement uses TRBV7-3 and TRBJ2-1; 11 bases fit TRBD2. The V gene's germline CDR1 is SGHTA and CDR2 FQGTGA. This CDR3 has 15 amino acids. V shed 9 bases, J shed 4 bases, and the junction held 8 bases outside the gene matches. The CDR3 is CASAGLAVNYNEQFF. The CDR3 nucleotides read TGTGCCAGTGCGGGACTAGCGGTAAATTACAATGAGCAGTTCTTC.

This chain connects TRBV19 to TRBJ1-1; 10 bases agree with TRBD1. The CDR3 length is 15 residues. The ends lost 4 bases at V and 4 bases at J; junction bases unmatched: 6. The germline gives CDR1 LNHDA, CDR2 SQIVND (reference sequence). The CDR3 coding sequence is TGTGCCAGTAGTAGAACCCGGACAGGGGGCACTGAAGCTTTCTTT. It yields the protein CASSRTRTGGTEAFF.

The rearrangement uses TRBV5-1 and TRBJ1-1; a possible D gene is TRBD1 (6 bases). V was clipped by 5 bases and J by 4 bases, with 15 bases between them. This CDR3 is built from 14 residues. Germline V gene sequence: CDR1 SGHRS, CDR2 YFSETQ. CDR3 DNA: TGCGCCAGCAGTCAACAGGGTTATTCCACTGAAGCTTTCTTT. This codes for CASSQQGYSTEAFF.

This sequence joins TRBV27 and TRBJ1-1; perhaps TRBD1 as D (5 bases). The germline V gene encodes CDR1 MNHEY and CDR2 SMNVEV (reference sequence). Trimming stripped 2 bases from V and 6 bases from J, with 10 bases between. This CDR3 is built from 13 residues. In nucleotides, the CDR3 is TGTGCCAGCAGTTTAAGGGGTGGGGCTGAAGCTTTCTTT. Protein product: CASSLRGGAEAFF.

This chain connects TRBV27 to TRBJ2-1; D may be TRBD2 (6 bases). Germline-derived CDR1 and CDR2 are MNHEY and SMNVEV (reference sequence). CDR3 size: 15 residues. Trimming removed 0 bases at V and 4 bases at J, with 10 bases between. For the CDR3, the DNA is TGTGCCAGCAGTTTATCAGCGGGTGCTTACAATGAGCAGTTCTTC. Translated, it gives CASSLSAGAYNEQFF.